Detailed here is one T cell receptor beta chain. This sample stems from a study of blood T cell repertoires in COVID-19. On the study more broadly: Italy, Spain and the United States were the sources of the convalescent and acute COVID-19 samples. The cDNA or gDNA used as material had been derived from T cells, B-cell-depleted T cells, or PBMCs.

V was pared by 6 bases and J by 3 bases, with 15 bases between. Germline CDR1 is KGHSH and CDR2 is LQKENI. CDR3 length: 15 amino acids. In the original workflow: Quantification of nucleated cells was approximated via reference gene primer amplification. Repertoires were generated with immunoSEQ multiplex PCR, while TCRdb's copy carries only in-frame clones and drops some. From that table come the V and J calls and clone size; the DNA was used to work out D and trimming. This table holds 100,000 to 120,000 clones, 60% to 80% found once. The receptor comes from an elderly woman with active or convalescent COVID-19. Material for sequencing was peripheral blood. The chain is built from TRBV18 and TRBJ1-5; D gene ambiguous. The CDR3 is CASSPRVGNNQPQHF. In DNA, the CDR3 is TGTGCCAGCTCCCCTCGTGTGGGCAACAATCAGCCCCAGCATTTT.